Sequencing of this T cell receptor beta chain was carried out in a study of cytomegalovirus exposure and HLA in healthy donors. General study results and limits: Reportedly, fewer N-insertions than the approximately 680-donor mean appeared in an Asian-associated ancestry cluster in a later analysis. Follow-up analysis found HLA locus-dependent TCR association rates, highest for DRB1 and lowest for HLA-C. Cytomegalovirus status was reportedly diagnosed by the classifier with high specificity and sensitivity.

In the PCR, 60 Vbeta and 13 Jbeta primers were used. The repertoire was sequenced with immunoSEQ multiplex PCR; TCRdb's copy has only in-frame clones and lacks some. The sample yields around 300,000 clones, under 80% seen once. The CDR3 has 16 residues. With 4 bases clipped from V and 6 bases from J, the junction kept 9 bases outside the gene matches. The germline V gene has CDR1 MDHEN and CDR2 SYDVKM. On this clone itself: The antigen is not known.

The clonotype was recovered from a female donor in good health and CMV-seronegative. The rearrangement uses TRBV28 and TRBJ2-1, with 10 nucleotides matching TRBD2. Sequenced material: PBMCs. CDR3 residues: CASSSPSSGGINEQFF. CDR3 sequence (DNA): TGTGCCAGCAGTTCCCCCTCTAGCGGGGGTATCAATGAGCAGTTCTTC. The complete variable domain, with remaining parts taken from reference TRBV28 and TRBJ2-1, reads DVKVTQSSRYLVKRTGEKVFLECVQDMDHENMFWYRQDPGLGLRLIYFSYDVKMKEKGDIPEGYSVSREKKERFSLILESASTNQTSMYLCASSSPSSGGINEQFFGPGTRLTVL.